The sequence of this T cell receptor beta chain was determined in a study of shared clonotypes between healthy human individuals. Study information: Each donor had three CD4 naive, three CD4 memory, two CD8 naive and one CD8 memory plate.

An even split of each subset's genomic DNA across several immunoSEQ plates was performed. Approximately 220 ng DNA, approximately 31,000 T cell genomes, went into each sorted-subset replicate PCR. Sequenced by immunoSEQ multiplex PCR; TCRdb stores in-frame clones only, minus some. The profile covers about 1.4 million clones, with more than 95% appearing a single time and approximately 1.1% taken by the ten largest. A split of CD4+ cells into CD45RA+ naive and CD45RA-negative memory subsets was performed. V gave up 6 bases and J gave up 4 bases, with 12 bases separating them. The germline CDR1 and CDR2 sequences are SGHAT and FQNNGV. The CDR3 has 14 amino acids.

Sequenced: naive CD4+ T cells sorted from blood. The subset here: CD45RA+ positively selected. The sequence was obtained from a man aged 25 to 40 in good health. J is TRBJ2-2 and V is TRBV11-2; D is unresolved. DNA for the CDR3: TGTGCCAGCAGGGTTCACCCGGGCACCGGGGAGCTGTTTTTT. It specifies CASRVHPGTGELFF.